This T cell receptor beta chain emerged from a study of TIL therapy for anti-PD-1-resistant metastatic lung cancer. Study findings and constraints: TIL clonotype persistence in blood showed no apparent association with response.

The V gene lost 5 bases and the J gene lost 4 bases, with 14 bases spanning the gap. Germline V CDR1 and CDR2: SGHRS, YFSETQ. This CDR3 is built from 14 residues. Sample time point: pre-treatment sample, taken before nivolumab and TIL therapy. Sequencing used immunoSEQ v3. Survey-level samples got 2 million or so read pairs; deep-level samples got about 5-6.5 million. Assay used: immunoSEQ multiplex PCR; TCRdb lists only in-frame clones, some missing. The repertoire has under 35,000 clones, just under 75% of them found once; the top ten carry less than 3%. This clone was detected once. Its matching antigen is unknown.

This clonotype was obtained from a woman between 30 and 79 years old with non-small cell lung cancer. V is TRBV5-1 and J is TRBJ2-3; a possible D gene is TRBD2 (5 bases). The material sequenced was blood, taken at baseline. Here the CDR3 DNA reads TGCGCCAGCAGTCTATCGGGAAGCCCAGATACGCAGTATTTT. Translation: CASSLSGSPDTQYF.